This record concerns one T cell receptor (beta chain) sequence. In its sample, this clonotype was seen many times. Its antigen target is currently unknown. The sample holds no much larger clone one base away, and base qualities are not on file. Explained via the paper, the time point label denotes: pre-sensitization, week 0. In light of the paper, this sample's treatment or condition label describes: therapeutic diphenylcyclopropenone sensitization with weekly scalp DPC. Blood at each patch-test visit was drawn before the patch test was applied. To be eligible, patients had to be aged 18 to 70, diagnosed with alopecia and judged suitable for DPC therapy, while pregnant patients were excluded. Total RNA was extracted from unfractionated whole blood that had been collected in Tempus Blood RNA tubes. The library was prepared using RACE. Sequencing was carried out with a NextSeq 500. During library preparation, unique molecular identifiers were attached to individual cDNA molecules so that TCRs could be counted in a quantitative, reproducible way. Each blood RNA sample was used to sequence both TCR alpha and TCR beta chains. The authors' analysis ran thus. A median of around 100,000 TCRs per sample was observed, with a range of 23,224 to 690,600. The Decombinator software suite was used to annotate V, J and CDR3 in the TCR reads. Every sample was subsampled to the same number of TCRs (28,000) for the PS versus PT1 abundance plots. TCRs were defined as expanded if absent before sensitization and observed at least eight times at the 2-week time point. Starting from the raw public reads, TCRdb applied fastp trimming at Q25, assembled clones with MiXCR and retained in-frame beta chains. Records with the same CDR3 protein are collapsed into one entry carrying the most frequent genes and DNA. The V and J calls follow TCRdb's processing rather than the paper's. This sample is represented by over 300,000 distinct CDR3 sequences; 5.1% of them were singletons. Clones ranked in the top ten supply about 2.5% of the sample.

The data derive from a study of human T cells and chemical hapten exposure (dated by TCRdb to the early 2020s). A note on the overall study: For sensitization, 2% DPC in acetone was applied to a roughly 2 cm by roughly 2 cm area of upper inner arm skin. Throughout the study period of roughly 24 weeks, patients also received therapeutic DPC doses to the scalp every week. Patch testing was performed on the upper back with Finn chambers containing 0.01% DPC, and the patch tests were scored after 6 days according to International Contact Dermatitis Research Group standards. Most of the patients in the cohort were female, and the cohort covered alopecia areata with under or over 50% scalp involvement, alopecia totalis and alopecia universalis. Libraries were combined into a pool for sequencing, and differences in TCR yield between samples came mainly from small differences in library volumes within the pool. The study tracked peripheral blood TCR repertoire changes in vivo during primary and secondary sensitization to the hapten diphenylcyclopropenone (DPC) in alopecia patients. Patient blood was sampled pre-sensitization (week 0) and at 2, 6 and about 24 weeks after DPC sensitization. About 30 alopecia patients provided blood for TCR sequencing at one to four time points (pre-sensitization, 2, 6 and 24 weeks). General findings and caveats noted by the study authors: Because every patient had alopecia, a presumed autoimmune disease, the patients' immune response might differ from that of healthy individuals. Compared with pre-sensitization or healthy control sets, expanded TCRs formed significantly more large CDR3 similarity clusters, which is consistent with antigen-driven responses. The number of TCRs above 1 in 1000 frequency did not change with DPC sensitization; there was no evidence of global repertoire structure alterations. A positive correlation was found between the number of PT1 expanded TCRs and patch test score, with significance reached at thresholds 8, 16 and 32 but not 4. Repeated subsampling changed both the strength of the expansion versus patch-test correlation and the threshold at which the correlation became significant.

Including cysteine and phenylalanine, the CDR3 has 13 amino acids. The retained sequence is limited to the CDR3, 39 bases, with the frame set at the first base. The germline V gene yields SQVTM for CDR1 and ANQGSEA for CDR2. V and J are trimmed by 6 bases and 7 bases, and the gene matches miss 7 bases of the junction. The rearranged chain carries TRBV29-1 and TRBJ2-3; TRBD1 matches 10 bases in the middle. The sequences come from whole blood, collected in connection with sensitization to the hapten diphenylcyclopropenone (DPC). This clonotype was obtained from a woman aged 45-65 years with alopecia areata. Some clones in this sample may be carry-over from other donors' samples. For the CDR3, the sequence is CSVPGQGTYTQYF. The DNA sequence reads TGCAGCGTACCGGGACAGGGGACGTATACGCAGTATTTT.